Presented here are 27 T cell receptor beta chains from one specimen sequenced in a study of T cell changes during pregnancy in multiple sclerosis (dated by TCRdb to between 2018 and 2021). Libraries were built with the immunoSEQ multiplex PCR assay. This immuneACCESS table, as held by TCRdb, lists in-frame sequences with V and J called but not all clones. Of the missing ones, under half trace to an unresolved V gene in checked studies; the others have no known cause. For this sample the table gives 65,000 to 85,000 clones, of which 80% to 95% were detected only once. The ten largest account for 0.29% of the sample. The sample was CD4+ T cells from peripheral blood mononuclear cells, taken after pregnancy. These receptors all come from a female donor with multiple sclerosis, enrolled in a pregnancy study.

J is TRBJ2-1 and V is TRBV5-5; 11 bases match TRBD2. V was pared by 1 base and J by 7 bases, with 4 bases of the junction left unmatched. The germline V gene has CDR1 SGHKS and CDR2 YYEKEE (reference sequence). The CDR3 has 15 residues. CDR3 loop: CASSLYGTSGNEQFF. CDR3 nucleotides: TGTGCCAGCAGCTTGTACGGGACTAGCGGAAATGAGCAGTTCTTC.

This chain connects TRBV5-6 to TRBJ2-1, with 8 nucleotides matching TRBD1. The CDR3 is made up of 16 amino acids. V lost 1 base to trimming and J lost 2 bases; unmatched junction nucleotides: 5. CDR1 SGHDT and CDR2 YYEEEE come from the germline V gene. For the CDR3, the DNA is TGTGCCAGCAGCTTGCAGGGGGCTAGTCCCTACAATGAGCAGTTCTTC. This encodes CASSLQGASPYNEQFF.

The gene calls are TRBV7-3 and TRBJ1-1; 7 nucleotides agree with TRBD1. The ends lost 4 bases at V and 8 bases at J; junction bases unmatched: 10. The CDR3 extends over 14 amino acids. The germline V gene has CDR1 SGHTA and CDR2 FQGTGA. The CDR3 DNA is TGTGCCAGCAGCTCTGACAGGGTCTTTTCCGAAGCTTTCTTT. It encodes CASSSDRVFSEAFF.

The chain links TRBV6-1 to TRBJ1-4, with D perhaps TRBD1 (6 bases). The V and J ends lost 7 bases and 7 bases respectively, with 13 bases between them. This CDR3 spans 13 amino acids. The germline CDR1 and CDR2 sequences are MNHNS and SASEGT. CDR3 sequence reads: CASTIDRSEKLFF. For the CDR3, the DNA is TGTGCCAGCACCATTGACAGGTCTGAAAAACTGTTTTTT.

In DNA form, the CDR3 reads TGTGCCAGCAGCCACATGACAGGACCCTATCAGCCCCAGCATTTT. Translating gives CASSHMTGPYQPQHF. This chain uses TRBV16 with TRBJ1-5; TRBD1 might be the D (6 bases). CDR1 and CDR2 from the germline V gene are KGHSY and FQNENV. V lost 3 bases, J lost 5 bases, and 14 bases lay in between. The CDR3 has 15 amino acids.

This chain uses TRBV10-3 with TRBJ2-7; D is possibly TRBD1 (6 bases). V was pared by 2 bases and J by 0 bases, with 11 bases between. CDR1 and CDR2 (germline): ENHRY, SYGVKD. The CDR3 is 15 amino acids. The DNA for the CDR3 is TGTGCCATCAGTGAGAAAACAGGGACCTCCTACGAGCAGTACTTC. It is translated as CAISEKTGTSYEQYF.

V is TRBV19 and J is TRBJ1-2; 11 nucleotides line up with TRBD1. J lost 3 bases, V lost 5 bases, and 2 bases had no gene match. CDR1 and CDR2 from the germline V gene are LNHDA and SQIVND (reference sequence). CDR3 size: 14 residues. CDR3 sequence: CASSRTGGDYGYTF. CDR3 DNA: TGTGCCAGTAGTCGGACAGGGGGCGACTATGGCTACACCTTC. Drawing the rest from reference TRBV19 and TRBJ1-2, the complete variable domain is DGGITQSPKYLFRKEGQNVTLSCEQNLNHDAMYWYRQDPGQGLRLIYYSQIVNDFQKGDIAEGYSVSREKKESFPLTVTSAQKNPTAFYLCASSRTGGDYGYTFGSGTRLTVV.

This rearrangement joins TRBV6-6 to TRBJ2-5; D gene uncertain. The CDR3 is 14 residues long. Germline V gives CDR1 MNHNY, CDR2 SVGAGI (reference sequence). V shed 2 bases and J shed 5 bases, with 12 bases lying between them. The CDR3: CASSYDYLGETQYF. The CDR3 region has the DNA TGTGCCAGCAGTTACGATTACTTGGGCGAGACCCAGTACTTC.

The J gene is TRBJ2-1, the V gene TRBV4-2; 8 bases are a match to TRBD1. This CDR3 is built from 15 residues. Losses at the gene ends were 4 bases for V and 7 bases for J; bases not matched to a gene: 9. Germline loops: CDR1 LGHNA, CDR2 YNFKEQ. The CDR3 DNA is TGTGCCAGCAGCCCGAATTGGAGGACAGGGAATGAGCAGTTCTTC. Translation gives CASSPNWRTGNEQFF.

The gene calls are TRBV18 and TRBJ2-1; 7 nucleotides agree with TRBD2. The CDR3 covers 14 residues. Germline trimming cut 1 base from V and 8 bases from J; bases unmatched to any gene: 5. The V gene's germline CDR1 is KGHSH and CDR2 LQKENI. CDR3 in amino acids: CASSPRGGFDEQFF. The CDR3 DNA follows: TGTGCCAGCTCACCACGGGGGGGTTTCGATGAGCAGTTCTTC.

The rearrangement joins TRBV2 to TRBJ2-2, with D tentatively TRBD1 (5 bases). V was pared by 4 bases and J by 8 bases, with 11 bases between. In germline, CDR1 is SNHLY, CDR2 FYNNEI. The CDR3 runs 13 residues. CDR3 amino acids: CASSAIAGGELFF. The CDR3 coding sequence is TGTGCCAGCAGTGCCATAGCAGGGGGGGAGCTGTTTTTT.

This rearrangement joins TRBV7-2 to TRBJ1-2; TRBD1 might be the D (5 bases). V was trimmed by 1 base and J by 8 bases, leaving 11 bases between them. This CDR3 is built from 13 residues. The germline CDR1 and CDR2 sequences are SGHTA and FQGNSA. CDR3 DNA: TGTGCCAGCAGCTTAGGTCGGGGGAGCGGCTACACCTTC. Translating gives CASSLGRGSGYTF. Variable domain in full (rest from reference TRBV7-2 and TRBJ1-2): GAGVSQSPSNKVTEKGKDVELRCDPISGHTALYWYRQSLGQGLEFLIYFQGNSAPDKSGLPSDRFSAERTGGSVSTLTIQRTQQEDSAVYLCASSLGRGSGYTFGSGTRLTVV.

The chain employs TRBV28 and TRBJ2-7; D is perhaps TRBD2 (5 bases). The CDR3 runs to 15 residues. In germline, CDR1 is MDHEN, CDR2 SYDVKM. Trimming removed 5 bases from V and 7 bases from J, with 21 bases in between. The CDR3 loop is CASSPPEVATGEQYF. The CDR3 DNA follows: TGTGCCAGCAGTCCCCCGGAGGTGGCGACGGGTGAGCAGTACTTC.

The chain has TRBV5-6 and TRBJ1-1, with D possibly matching TRBD1 (5 bases). The CDR3 is 15 amino acids. Trimming pared 4 bases from V and 2 bases from J, leaving 15 bases between. The germline CDR1 and CDR2 sequences are SGHDT and YYEEEE. In DNA form, the CDR3 reads TGTGCCAGCAGCCGTAATAAAGGGGCCAACACTGAAGCTTTCTTT. This codes for CASSRNKGANTEAFF.

This clone turned up a few times. The genes are TRBV27 and TRBJ1-2, with 7 nucleotides matching TRBD1. V dropped 4 bases and J dropped 8; count of bases not matched to a gene: 4. CDR3 length: 12 residues. From germline, CDR1 is MNHEY and CDR2 SMNVEV (reference sequence). The CDR3 is CASSSTGYGYTF. As DNA, the CDR3 is TGTGCCAGCAGTTCGACAGGGTACGGCTACACCTTC.

The V and J genes are TRBV18 and TRBJ1-5; 9 nucleotides agree with TRBD1. The CDR3 is 16 residues long. J was trimmed by 1 base and V by 1 base; bases with no gene match: 2. The germline gives CDR1 KGHSH, CDR2 LQKENI. The DNA for the CDR3 is TGTGCCAGCTCACCACGGACAGGGGAGAGCAATCAGCCCCAGCATTTT. It codes for CASSPRTGESNQPQHF.

This clone was recorded once. The chain is built from TRBV5-1 and TRBJ1-1; D gene ambiguous. The V and J ends lost 0 bases and 0 bases respectively, with 9 bases between them. Germline-derived CDR1 and CDR2 are SGHRS and YFSETQ. This CDR3 is built from 15 residues. DNA of the CDR3: TGCGCCAGCAGCTTGGAGCCAAGAATGAACACTGAAGCTTTCTTT. This translates into CASSLEPRMNTEAFF.

V usage is TRBV25-1 and J usage is TRBJ1-1; D ambiguous. V lost 7 bases and J 4 bases, leaving 13 bases between the germline ends. The CDR3 sequence is 13 residues long. Germline V gene data show CDR1 as MGHDK and CDR2 as SYGVNS. CDR3 amino acids: CASISLGGTEAFF. Here the CDR3 DNA reads TGTGCCAGCATCTCCCTCGGAGGCACTGAAGCTTTCTTT. Supplemented by reference TRBV25-1 and TRBJ1-1, the full variable domain reads EADIYQTPRYLVIGTGKKITLECSQTMGHDKMYWYQQDPGMELHLIHYSYGVNSTEKGDLSSESTVSRIRTEHFPLTLESARPSHTSQYLCASISLGGTEAFFGQGTRLTVV.

The chain links TRBV11-2 to TRBJ2-5, with 7 nucleotides matching TRBD1. The V gene end was trimmed by 4 bases and the J gene end by 7 bases; junction bases not matched to a gene: 21. The CDR3 has 18 amino acids. Germline CDR1 is SGHAT and CDR2 is FQNNGV. As DNA, the CDR3 is TGTGCCAGCAGCTCTTCTAGAGGACCGACAGGGCCCACTTTGACCCAGTACTTC. It codes for CASSSSRGPTGPTLTQYF. Drawing the rest from reference TRBV11-2 and TRBJ2-5, the complete variable domain is EAGVAQSPRYKIIEKRQSVAFWCNPISGHATLYWYQQILGQGPKLLIQFQNNGVVDDSQLPKDRFSAERLKGVDSTLKIQPAKLEDSAVYLCASSSSRGPTGPTLTQYFGPGTRLLVL.

The chain combines TRBV6-4 with TRBJ1-5; D remains unclear. The CDR3 has 13 amino acids. Germline values: CDR1 MRHNA, CDR2 SNTAGT. With 3 bases removed from V and 1 base from J, the gap between germline ends came to 4 bases. In DNA form, the CDR3 reads TGTGCCAGCAGTGAGGGCAGCAATCAGCCCCAGCATTTT. Translated: CASSEGSNQPQHF.

This chain connects TRBV4-1 to TRBJ2-3, with 10 bases matching TRBD2. The CDR3 totals 18 residues. Germline-derived CDR1 and CDR2 are MGHRA and YSYEKL. V shed 2 bases, J shed 2 bases, and the junction held 10 bases outside the gene matches. The CDR3 here is CASSQPTSGSPFTDTQYF. In nucleotides, the CDR3 is TGCGCCAGCAGCCAACCGACTAGCGGGTCTCCTTTCACAGATACGCAGTATTTT.

The chain uses TRBV28 and TRBJ1-1; 9 bases agree with TRBD1. Germline lookup yields CDR1 MDHEN and CDR2 SYDVKM. The junction had 8 bases not matched to a gene; V was cut back by 5 bases and J by 1 base. The CDR3 length is 16 residues. The CDR3 protein is CASSIRDRVRNTEAFF. The DNA for the CDR3 is TGTGCCAGCAGTATCCGGGACAGGGTCAGGAACACTGAAGCTTTCTTT.

V usage is TRBV5-1 and J usage is TRBJ2-2; a weak D match, TRBD2 (5 bases). The length of the CDR3 is 14 residues. Trimming pared 3 bases from V and 3 bases from J, leaving 9 bases between. CDR1 and CDR2 (germline): SGHRS, YFSETQ. The CDR3 sequence is CASSSGLHTGELFF. The CDR3 bases are TGCGCCAGCAGCTCCGGACTTCACACCGGGGAGCTGTTTTTT.

The chain carries TRBV11-2 and TRBJ1-5, with D perhaps TRBD1 (5 bases). The germline V gene encodes CDR1 SGHAT and CDR2 FQNNGV. Trimming took off 4 bases at V and 3 bases at J, with 13 bases between the two ends. This CDR3 spans 15 amino acids. The CDR3 region has the DNA TGTGCCAGCAGCTCCACCGACAGCCCCAATCAGCCCCAGCATTTT. It encodes CASSSTDSPNQPQHF.

The genes are TRBV5-1 and TRBJ2-4, with 8 bases identical to TRBD1. CDR3 length: 17 amino acids. The junction had 10 bases not matched to a gene; V was cut back by 4 bases and J by 1 base. Germline CDR1 is SGHRS and CDR2 is YFSETQ. The CDR3 DNA reads TGCGCCAGCAGCAGAGAGACAGGGGCTGGGGCCAAAAACATTCAGTACTTC. Its translation is CASSRETGAGAKNIQYF.

The chain is built from TRBV7-9 and TRBJ1-2; D remains ambiguous. V lost 5 bases and J lost 4, with 20 bases in between. This CDR3 spans 16 amino acids. CDR1 and CDR2 (germline): SEHNR, FQNEAQ (reference sequence). The CDR3 here is CASSLLGQKTIYGYTF. CDR3 bases: TGTGCCAGCAGCCTACTTGGGCAGAAAACAATCTATGGCTACACCTTC.

The chain has TRBV5-6 and TRBJ2-7, with D possibly being TRBD1 (6 bases). This CDR3 has 15 residues. The V gene lost 0 bases and the J gene lost 3 bases, with 13 bases spanning the gap. Germline V lookup: CDR1 SGHDT, CDR2 YYEEEE. The CDR3 loop is CASSLAPGRGYEQYF. CDR3 DNA sequence: TGTGCCAGCAGCTTGGCCCCCGGCAGGGGCTACGAGCAGTACTTC.